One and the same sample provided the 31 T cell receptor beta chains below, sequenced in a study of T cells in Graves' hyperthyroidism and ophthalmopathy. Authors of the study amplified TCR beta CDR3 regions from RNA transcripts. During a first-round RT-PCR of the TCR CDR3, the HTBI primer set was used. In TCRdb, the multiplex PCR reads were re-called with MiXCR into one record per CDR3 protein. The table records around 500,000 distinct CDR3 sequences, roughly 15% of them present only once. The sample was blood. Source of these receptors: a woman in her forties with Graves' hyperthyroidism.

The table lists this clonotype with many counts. The CDR3 DNA reads as TGTGCCAGCAGCGATTTACCCCGACAGGGGGCATCTGAAGCTTTCTTT. Protein product: CASSDLPRQGASEAFF. The V call is TRBV7-6, the J call TRBJ1-1; 10 bases are shared with TRBD1. Per the germline V gene, CDR1 is SGHVS and CDR2 is FNYEAQ. This CDR3 comprises 16 residues. With V trimmed by 5 bases and J by 6 bases, 12 bases remained unmatched. Combining the CDR3 with reference TRBV7-6 and TRBJ1-1 gives the whole variable domain GAGVSQSPRYKVTKRGQDVALRCDPISGHVSLYWYRQALGQGPEFLTYFNYEAQQDKSGLPNDRFSAERPEGSISTLTIQRTEQRDSAMYRCASSDLPRQGASEAFFGQGTRLTVV.

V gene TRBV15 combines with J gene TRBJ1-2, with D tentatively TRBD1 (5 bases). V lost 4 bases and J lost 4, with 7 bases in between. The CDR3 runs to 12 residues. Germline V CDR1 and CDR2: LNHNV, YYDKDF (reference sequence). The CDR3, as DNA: TGTGCCACCAGCACCCAGGGCTATGGCTACACCTTC. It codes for CATSTQGYGYTF. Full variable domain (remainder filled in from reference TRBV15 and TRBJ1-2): DAMVIQNPRYQVTQFGKPVTLSCSQTLNHNVMYWYQQKSSQAPKLLFHYYDKDFNNEADTPDNFQSRRPNTSFCFLDIRSPGLGDTAMYLCATSTQGYGYTFGSGTRLTVV.

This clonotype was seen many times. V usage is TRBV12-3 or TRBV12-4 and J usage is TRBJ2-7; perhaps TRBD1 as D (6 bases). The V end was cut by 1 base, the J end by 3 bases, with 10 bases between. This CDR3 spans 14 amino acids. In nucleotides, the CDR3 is TGTGCCAGCAGTTTAGGGCTAGGGGGCTACGAGCAGTACTTC. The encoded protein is CASSLGLGGYEQYF.

In DNA form, the CDR3 reads TGTGCCAGTAGTGTCACGGGACAGAAGACCGGCTACACCTTC. Translating gives CASSVTGQKTGYTF. This rearrangement joins TRBV19 to TRBJ1-2; TRBD1 agrees at 7 bases. This CDR3 contains 14 residues. V lost 5 bases to trimming and J lost 8 bases; unmatched junction nucleotides: 11. The V gene's germline CDR1 is LNHDA and CDR2 SQIVND (reference sequence).

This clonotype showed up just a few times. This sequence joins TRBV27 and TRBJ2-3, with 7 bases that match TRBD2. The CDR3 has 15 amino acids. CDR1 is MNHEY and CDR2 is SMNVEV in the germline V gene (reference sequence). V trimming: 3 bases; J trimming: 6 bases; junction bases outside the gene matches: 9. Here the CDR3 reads CASSLWRESIDTQYF. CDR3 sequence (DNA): TGTGCCAGCAGTTTGTGGCGGGAGTCCATCGATACGCAGTATTTT.

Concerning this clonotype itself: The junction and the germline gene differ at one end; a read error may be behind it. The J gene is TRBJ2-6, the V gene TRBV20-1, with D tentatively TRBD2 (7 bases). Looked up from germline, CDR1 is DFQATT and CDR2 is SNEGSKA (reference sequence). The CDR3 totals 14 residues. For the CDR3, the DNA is TGCCCGGGGGGCAGGGAGGCCGGGGCCAACGCCCTGACTTTC. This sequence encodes CPGGREAGANALTF.

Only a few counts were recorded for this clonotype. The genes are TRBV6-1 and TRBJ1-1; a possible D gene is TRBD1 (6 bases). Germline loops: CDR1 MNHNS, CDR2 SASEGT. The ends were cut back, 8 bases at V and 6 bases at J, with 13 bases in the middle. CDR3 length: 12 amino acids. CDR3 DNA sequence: TGTGCCAGCTTCTCCGGGACACCTGAAGCTTTCTTT. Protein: CASFSGTPEAFF.

Here the CDR3 DNA reads TGTGCCACCGAAGCGGGGACAGATACGCAGTATTTT. It yields the protein CATEAGTDTQYF. J is TRBJ2-3 and V is TRBV6-2 or TRBV6-3; 7 bases are a match to TRBD2. CDR1 and CDR2 (germline): MNHEY, SVGEGT. V lost 10 bases, J lost 3 bases, and 4 bases stayed unmatched. This CDR3 has 12 residues.

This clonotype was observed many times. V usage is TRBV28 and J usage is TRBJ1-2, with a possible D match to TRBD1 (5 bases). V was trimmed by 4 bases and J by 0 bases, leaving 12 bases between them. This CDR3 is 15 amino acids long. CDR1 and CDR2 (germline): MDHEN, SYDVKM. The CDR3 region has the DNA TGTGCCAGCAGTTCGTGGGACGGAGCTAACTATGGCTACACCTTC. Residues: CASSSWDGANYGYTF.

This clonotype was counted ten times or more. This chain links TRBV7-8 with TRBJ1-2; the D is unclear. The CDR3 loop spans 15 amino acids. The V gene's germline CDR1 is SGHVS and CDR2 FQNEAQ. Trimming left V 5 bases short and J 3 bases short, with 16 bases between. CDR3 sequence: CASSPSAVRYYGYTF. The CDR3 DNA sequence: TGTGCCAGCAGCCCCTCGGCGGTCCGGTACTATGGCTACACCTTC.

The CDR3 sequence is CASSPILAGVGNTGELFF. CDR3 bases: TGTGCCAGCTCACCGATACTAGCGGGAGTCGGGAACACCGGGGAGCTGTTTTTT. V gene TRBV18 combines with J gene TRBJ2-2; 11 nucleotides align to TRBD2. V was pared by 3 bases and J by 1 base, with 7 bases of the junction left unmatched. Germline values: CDR1 KGHSH, CDR2 LQKENI. This CDR3 comprises 18 residues.

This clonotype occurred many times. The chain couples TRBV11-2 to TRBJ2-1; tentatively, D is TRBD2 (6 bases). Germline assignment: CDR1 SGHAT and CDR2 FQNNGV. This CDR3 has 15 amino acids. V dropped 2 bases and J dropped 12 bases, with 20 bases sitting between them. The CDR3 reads CASSLSTAGRSSQFF. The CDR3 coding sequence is TGTGCCAGCAGCTTAAGCACGGCGGGACGTAGTTCGCAGTTCTTC.

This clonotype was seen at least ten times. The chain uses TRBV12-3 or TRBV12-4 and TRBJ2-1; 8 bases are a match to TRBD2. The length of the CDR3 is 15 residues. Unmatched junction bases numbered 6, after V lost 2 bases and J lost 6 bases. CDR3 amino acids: CASSLMASGPNEQFF. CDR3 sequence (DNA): TGTGCCAGCAGTTTAATGGCTAGCGGGCCCAATGAGCAGTTCTTC.

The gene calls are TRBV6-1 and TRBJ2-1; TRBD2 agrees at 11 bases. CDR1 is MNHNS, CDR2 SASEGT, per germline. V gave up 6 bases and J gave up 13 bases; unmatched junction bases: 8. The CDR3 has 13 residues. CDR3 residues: CASSQMTSGVQFF. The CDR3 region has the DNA TGTGCCAGCAGCCAGATGACTAGCGGGGTACAGTTCTTC.

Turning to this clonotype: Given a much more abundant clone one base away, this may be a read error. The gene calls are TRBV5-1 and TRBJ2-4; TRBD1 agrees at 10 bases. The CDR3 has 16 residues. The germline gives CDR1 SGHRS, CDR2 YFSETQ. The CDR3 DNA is TGCGCCAGCAGCTACGGACAGGGGGGAACCAAAAACATTCGGTACTTC. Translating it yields CASSYGQGGTKNIRYF.

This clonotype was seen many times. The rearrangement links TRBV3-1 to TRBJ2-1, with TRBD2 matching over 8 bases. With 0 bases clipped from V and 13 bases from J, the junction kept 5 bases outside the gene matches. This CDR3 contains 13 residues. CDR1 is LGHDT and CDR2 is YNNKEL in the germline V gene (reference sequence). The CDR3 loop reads CASSQDLSGSQFF. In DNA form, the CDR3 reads TGTGCCAGCAGCCAAGATTTGAGCGGGAGCCAGTTCTTC.

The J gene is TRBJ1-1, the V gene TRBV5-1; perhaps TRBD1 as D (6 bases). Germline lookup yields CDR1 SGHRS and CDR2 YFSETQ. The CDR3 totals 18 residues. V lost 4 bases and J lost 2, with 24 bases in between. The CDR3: CASSPTQGTLISNTEAFF. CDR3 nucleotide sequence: TGCGCCAGCAGCCCAACTCAGGGGACATTAATTTCTAACACTGAAGCTTTCTTT.

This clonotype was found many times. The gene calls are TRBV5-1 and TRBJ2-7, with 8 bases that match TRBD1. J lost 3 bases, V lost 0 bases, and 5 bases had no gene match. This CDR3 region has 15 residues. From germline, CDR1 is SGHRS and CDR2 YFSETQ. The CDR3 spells CASSLGQGYLYEQYF. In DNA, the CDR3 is TGCGCCAGCAGCTTGGGACAGGGGTACCTCTACGAGCAGTACTTC. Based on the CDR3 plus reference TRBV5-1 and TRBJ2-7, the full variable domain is KAGVTQTPRYLIKTRGQQVTLSCSPISGHRSVSWYQQTPGQGLQFLFEYFSETQRNKGNFPGRFSGRQFSNSRSEMNVSTLELGDSALYLCASSLGQGYLYEQYFGPGTRLTVT.

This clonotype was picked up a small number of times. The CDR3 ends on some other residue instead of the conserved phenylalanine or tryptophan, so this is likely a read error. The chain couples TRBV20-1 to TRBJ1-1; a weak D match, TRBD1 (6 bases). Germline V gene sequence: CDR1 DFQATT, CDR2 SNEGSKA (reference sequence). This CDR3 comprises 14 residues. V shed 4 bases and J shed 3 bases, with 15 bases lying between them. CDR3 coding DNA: TGCAGTGCTACCACAGGGTCCTCTCACACTGAAGCTTTCATT. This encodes CSATTGSSHTEAFI.

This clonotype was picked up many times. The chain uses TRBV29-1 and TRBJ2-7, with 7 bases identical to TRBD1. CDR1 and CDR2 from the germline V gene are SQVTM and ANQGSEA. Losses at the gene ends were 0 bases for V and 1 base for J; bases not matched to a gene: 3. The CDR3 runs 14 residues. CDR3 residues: CSVEEVQGSYEQYF. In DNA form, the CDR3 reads TGCAGCGTTGAAGAGGTACAGGGGTCCTACGAGCAGTACTTC.

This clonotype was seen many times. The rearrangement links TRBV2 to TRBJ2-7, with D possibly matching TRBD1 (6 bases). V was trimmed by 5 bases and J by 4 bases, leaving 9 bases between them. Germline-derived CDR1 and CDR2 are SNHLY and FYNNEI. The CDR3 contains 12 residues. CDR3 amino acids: CASSTTGYEQYF. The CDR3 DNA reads TGTGCCAGCAGTACGACAGGATACGAGCAGTACTTC.

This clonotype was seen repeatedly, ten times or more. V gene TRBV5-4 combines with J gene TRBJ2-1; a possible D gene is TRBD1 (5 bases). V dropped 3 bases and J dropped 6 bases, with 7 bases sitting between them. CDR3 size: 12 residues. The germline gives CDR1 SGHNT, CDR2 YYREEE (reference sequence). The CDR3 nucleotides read TGTGCCAGCAGCTCGACAGTCAATGAGCAGTTCTTC. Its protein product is CASSSTVNEQFF. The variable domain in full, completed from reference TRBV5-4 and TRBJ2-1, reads ETGVTQSPTHLIKTRGQQVTLRCSSQSGHNTVSWYQQALGQGPQFIFQYYREEENGRGNFPPRFSGLQFPNYSSELNVNALELDDSALYLCASSSTVNEQFFGPGTRLTVL.

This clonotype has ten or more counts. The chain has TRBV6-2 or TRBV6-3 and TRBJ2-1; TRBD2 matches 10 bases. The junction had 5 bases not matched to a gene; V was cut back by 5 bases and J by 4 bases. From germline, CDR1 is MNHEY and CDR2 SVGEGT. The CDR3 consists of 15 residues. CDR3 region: CASSPGTSDYNEQFF. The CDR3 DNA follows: TGTGCCAGCAGTCCCGGGACTAGCGATTACAATGAGCAGTTCTTC.

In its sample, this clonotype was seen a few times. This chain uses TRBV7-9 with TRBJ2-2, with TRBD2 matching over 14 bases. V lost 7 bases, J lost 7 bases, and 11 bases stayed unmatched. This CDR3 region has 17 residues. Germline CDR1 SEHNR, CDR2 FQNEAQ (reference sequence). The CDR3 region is CASTEGTSGSADGELFF. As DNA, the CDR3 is TGTGCCAGCACCGAGGGGACTAGCGGGAGTGCAGACGGGGAGCTGTTTTTT.

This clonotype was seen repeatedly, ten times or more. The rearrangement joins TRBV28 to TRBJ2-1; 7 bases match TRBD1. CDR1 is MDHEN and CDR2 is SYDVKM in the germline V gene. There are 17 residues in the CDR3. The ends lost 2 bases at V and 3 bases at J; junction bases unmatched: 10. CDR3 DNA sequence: TGTGCCAGCAGTTTAGGGCCTCGAGGGGGCTACTACAATGAGCAGTTCTTC. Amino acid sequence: CASSLGPRGGYYNEQFF.

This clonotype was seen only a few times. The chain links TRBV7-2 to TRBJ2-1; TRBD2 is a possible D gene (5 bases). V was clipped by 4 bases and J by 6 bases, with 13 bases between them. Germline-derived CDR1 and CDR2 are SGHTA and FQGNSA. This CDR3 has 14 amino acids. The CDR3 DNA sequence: TGTGCCAGCAGCTCAACGACTACCCTCAATGAGCAGTTCTTC. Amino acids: CASSSTTTLNEQFF.

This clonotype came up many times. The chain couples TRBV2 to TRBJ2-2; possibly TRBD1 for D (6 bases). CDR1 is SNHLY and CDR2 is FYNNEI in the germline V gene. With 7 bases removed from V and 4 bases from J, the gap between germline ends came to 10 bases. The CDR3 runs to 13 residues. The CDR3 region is CASIGQITGELFF. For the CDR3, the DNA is TGTGCCAGCATCGGACAGATCACCGGGGAGCTGTTTTTT.

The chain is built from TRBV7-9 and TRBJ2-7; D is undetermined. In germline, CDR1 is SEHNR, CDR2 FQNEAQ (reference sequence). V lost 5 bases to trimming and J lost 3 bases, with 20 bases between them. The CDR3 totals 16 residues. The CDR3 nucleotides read TGTGCCAGCAGCCCCAGGATCGGGCGGAGTCGCTACGAGCAGTACTTC. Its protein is CASSPRIGRSRYEQYF.

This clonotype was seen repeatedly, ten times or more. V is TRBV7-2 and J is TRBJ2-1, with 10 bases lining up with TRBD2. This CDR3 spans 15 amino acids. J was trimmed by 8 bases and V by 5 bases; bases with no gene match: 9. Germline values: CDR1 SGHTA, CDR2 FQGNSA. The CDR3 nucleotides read TGTGCCAGCAGCCCAGGGGCTAGCGGGAGCTATGAGCAGTTCTTC. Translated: CASSPGASGSYEQFF.

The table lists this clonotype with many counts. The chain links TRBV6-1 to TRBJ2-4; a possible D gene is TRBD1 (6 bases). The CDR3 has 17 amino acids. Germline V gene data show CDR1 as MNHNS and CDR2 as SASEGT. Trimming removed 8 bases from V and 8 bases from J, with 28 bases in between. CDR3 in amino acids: CASGVGQHTFTDDIQYF. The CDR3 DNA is TGTGCCAGCGGGGTGGGACAACACACGTTCACGGATGACATTCAGTACTTC.

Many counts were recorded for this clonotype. The DNA of the CDR3 is TGTGCCAGCAGCTTACACAAAACGAGCACTGAAGCTTTCTTT. Translation gives CASSLHKTSTEAFF. The chain recombines TRBV7-2 with TRBJ1-1; D unclear. This CDR3 contains 14 residues. Germline CDR1 reads SGHTA; CDR2 reads FQGNSA. With 2 bases removed from V and 4 bases from J, the gap between germline ends came to 11 bases.